This T cell receptor (beta chain) is drawn from a study of T cells in Graves' hyperthyroidism and ophthalmopathy. This clonotype was found many times. Amplified TCR beta CDR3 regions derived from RNA transcripts. With the HTBI primer set, the TCR CDR3 went through a first round of RT-PCR. TCRdb called the multiplex PCR reads again in MiXCR, with one record for every CDR3 protein. This table holds hundreds of thousands of distinct CDR3 sequences, 46% found once. Deletions cut 0 bases from V and 2 bases from J, with 7 bases between. The CDR3 totals 14 residues. Germline-derived CDR1 and CDR2 are SEHNR and FQNEAQ (reference sequence).

Sequencing was done on a sample of peripheral blood or thyroid tissue (not recorded which). The source is a woman aged 18 to 35 with Graves' hyperthyroidism. The chain is built from TRBV7-9 and TRBJ2-5, with no clear D. In DNA form, the CDR3 reads TGTGCCAGCAGCTTAGCGGTTCAGCAAGAGACCCAGTACTTC. This encodes CASSLAVQQETQYF. Together with reference TRBV7-9 and TRBJ2-5, the CDR3 gives the full variable domain: DTGVSQNPRHKITKRGQNVTFRCDPISEHNRLYWYRQTLGQGPEFLTYFQNEAQLEKSRLLSDRFSAERPKGSFSTLEIQRTEQGDSAMYLCASSLAVQQETQYFGPGTRLLVL.